The clone carrying this TCR beta chain was counted only a few times. Its antigen is not known. This CDR3 has 13 amino acids. Trimming cost V 5 bases and J 3 bases; bases outside gene matches: 3. CDR1 is PRHDT, CDR2 FYEKMQ, per germline (reference sequence). The study ran its PCR with 60 Vbeta and 13 Jbeta primers. Measured with immunoSEQ multiplex PCR; TCRdb has only the in-frame clones, and not every one. The sample records roughly 110,000 clones, roughly 69% being singletons. The data derive from a study of cytomegalovirus exposure and HLA in healthy donors. Whole-study findings and limits: The classifier reportedly diagnosed cytomegalovirus status with high sensitivity and specificity. According to an earlier analysis, most TCR beta V segments yielded productive rearrangements about 87% or about 30% of the time. Most subjects had HLA-A and HLA-B alleles reportedly predicted accurately by TCR beta sequences.

This sequence originates from a woman aged 30 to 39 in good health and CMV-seronegative. The sample comprised PBMCs. V and J are TRBV13 and TRBJ2-7; 8 bases are shared with TRBD1. The DNA of the CDR3 is TGTGCCAGCAGCCCTGGACAGGGCTACGAGCAGTACTTC. Encoded protein: CASSPGQGYEQYF.